Following are 20 T cell receptor beta chains from one sample sequenced in a study of blood T cell repertoires in COVID-19. Some clones are missing from TCRdb's copy, which holds only in-frame ones; the method was immunoSEQ multiplex PCR. The sample contains 200,000 to 300,000 clones, approximately 88% of which appear only once. The sample was peripheral blood. These receptors originate from a woman in her 30s with COVID-19, enrolled during active disease.

This chain links TRBV7-9 with TRBJ2-3; TRBD2 aligns across 14 bases. The CDR3 is 17 amino acids. Germline V lookup: CDR1 SEHNR, CDR2 FQNEAQ (reference sequence). V shed 6 bases, J shed 5 bases, and the junction held 10 bases outside the gene matches. CDR3 loop: CASSRTSGGPLGDTQYF. The CDR3 region has the DNA TGTGCCAGCAGTCGGACTAGCGGGGGGCCCCTGGGAGATACGCAGTATTTT.

The chain carries TRBV6-1 and TRBJ1-5; D possibly corresponds to TRBD1 (5 bases). V was pared by 3 bases and J by 3 bases, with 12 bases between. This CDR3 is built from 15 residues. Germline values: CDR1 MNHNS, CDR2 SASEGT. CDR3 amino acids: CASSELGAVNQPQHF. In DNA, the CDR3 is TGTGCCAGCAGTGAGCTTGGGGCAGTCAATCAGCCCCAGCATTTT.

The chain carries TRBV7-8 and TRBJ2-3; 10 bases are shared with TRBD2. J was trimmed by 6 bases and V by 2 bases; bases with no gene match: 8. The CDR3 extends over 16 amino acids. Germline assignment: CDR1 SGHVS and CDR2 FQNEAQ. The CDR3 nucleotides are TGTGCCAGCAGCTTAACGTCTAGCGGGAGATTGGATACGCAGTATTTT. It translates to CASSLTSSGRLDTQYF.

In its sample, this clone was seen once. The chain couples TRBV10-1 to TRBJ2-1, with 8 bases identical to TRBD2. There are 15 residues in the CDR3. Germline CDR1 WNHNN, CDR2 SYGVQD (reference sequence). V shed 3 bases and J 3 bases; nucleotides not matched to a gene: 4. The CDR3 loop reads CASSESGSLYNEQFF. In nucleotides, the CDR3 is TGCGCCAGCAGTGAAAGCGGGAGCCTCTACAATGAGCAGTTCTTC.

The chain has TRBV19 and TRBJ1-1; a weak D match, TRBD1 (6 bases). Per the germline V gene, CDR1 is LNHDA and CDR2 is SQIVND (reference sequence). Trimming took 0 bases from V and 4 from J, leaving 12 bases between them. There are 15 residues in the CDR3. CDR3 sequence: CASSIEEGGATEAFF. CDR3 sequence (DNA): TGTGCCAGTAGTATAGAGGAGGGGGGGGCCACTGAAGCTTTCTTT.

V gene TRBV7-9 combines with J gene TRBJ2-4; D is undetermined. The V gene's germline CDR1 is SEHNR and CDR2 FQNEAQ (reference sequence). The CDR3 is made up of 12 amino acids. Trimming removed 6 bases at V and 3 bases at J, with 6 bases between. The CDR3 loop reads CASSSRKNIQYF. DNA for the CDR3: TGTGCCAGCAGTTCCCGCAAAAACATTCAGTACTTC.

The CDR3, as DNA: TGTGCCACCAGTGATTTGCACGGACAGTCCAGCTCCTATAATTCACCCCTCCACTTT. It encodes CATSDLHGQSSSYNSPLHF. The chain recombines TRBV24-1 with TRBJ1-6; D might be TRBD1 (6 bases). CDR3 size: 19 residues. The germline V gene has CDR1 KGHDR and CDR2 SFDVKD. Trimming took 0 bases from V and 0 from J, leaving 14 bases between them.

CDR3 bases: TGTGCCAGCAGCTTGAGGTCCGGGACAGGGCTCACCGGGGAGCTGTTTTTT. Residues: CASSLRSGTGLTGELFF. The rearrangement uses TRBV7-6 and TRBJ2-2, with 9 bases matching TRBD1. The germline V gene encodes CDR1 SGHVS and CDR2 FNYEAQ. J lost 4 bases, V lost 3 bases, and 9 bases had no gene match. This CDR3 spans 17 amino acids.

The J gene is TRBJ2-7, the V gene TRBV3-1 (or the pseudogene TRBV3-2), with TRBD1 as a possible D gene (7 bases). Germline values: CDR1 LGHDT, CDR2 YNNKEL (reference sequence). CDR3 length: 16 amino acids. The ends were cut back, 3 bases at V and 4 bases at J, with 19 bases in the middle. The DNA for the CDR3 is TGTGCCAGCAGCCACGGGGCCCCCAGGGGGACTTACGAGCAGTACTTC. Translating it yields CASSHGAPRGTYEQYF.

The chain couples TRBV2 to TRBJ2-3; 7 bases are shared with TRBD2. The trim removed 6 bases at V and 3 bases at J, leaving 9 bases unmatched. The germline CDR1 and CDR2 sequences are SNHLY and FYNNEI. The CDR3 has 15 amino acids. The CDR3 spells CASSSEGGGTDTQYF. DNA for the CDR3: TGTGCCAGCAGCTCGGAGGGCGGGGGTACAGATACGCAGTATTTT.

This clone was seen only a few times. The rearrangement joins TRBV19 to TRBJ2-4, with TRBD2 matching 8 bases. The CDR3 totals 15 residues. J lost 7 bases, V lost 3 bases, and 8 bases had no gene match. The germline gives CDR1 LNHDA, CDR2 SQIVND (reference sequence). As DNA, the CDR3 is TGTGCCAGTAGTATTTCGGCGGGAGGTCGGAACATTCAGTACTTC. This encodes CASSISAGGRNIQYF.

This chain links TRBV3-1 (or the pseudogene TRBV3-2) with TRBJ2-2; D not certain. This CDR3 region has 15 residues. The V and J ends lost 1 base and 1 base respectively, with 7 bases between them. Germline CDR1 and CDR2: LGHDT and YNNKEL (reference sequence). CDR3 DNA sequence: TGTGCCAGCAGCCAAGGGCCTGGGAACACCGGGGAGCTGTTTTTT. It encodes CASSQGPGNTGELFF.

The gene calls are TRBV5-4 and TRBJ2-5; possible D gene TRBD2, 5 bases. Trimming shortened V by 5 bases and J by 2 bases, and 7 bases separated the two germline ends. CDR3 length equals 12 residues. Germline V lookup: CDR1 SGHNT, CDR2 YYREEE (reference sequence). The chain's CDR3 is CASRGGQETQYF. CDR3 nucleotide sequence: TGTGCCAGCAGAGGCGGGCAAGAGACCCAGTACTTC.

This chain connects TRBV2 to TRBJ2-2; a possible D gene is TRBD1 (6 bases). V lost 5 bases to trimming and J lost 5 bases, with 12 bases between them. From germline, CDR1 is SNHLY and CDR2 FYNNEI. The CDR3 totals 14 residues. CDR3 sequence reads: CASSTGQTTGELFF. CDR3 nucleotides: TGTGCCAGCAGTACCGGACAGACTACCGGGGAGCTGTTTTTT.

The J gene is TRBJ2-3, the V gene TRBV10-2, with TRBD2 identical over 11 bases. The CDR3 extends over 16 amino acids. With V trimmed by 3 bases and J by 9 bases, 11 bases remained unmatched. Germline V gene data show CDR1 as WSHSY and CDR2 as SAAADI. The CDR3: CASSDLWTSGSETQYF. For the CDR3, the DNA is TGCGCCAGCAGTGATCTTTGGACTAGCGGGTCGGAAACGCAGTATTTT.

The J gene is TRBJ1-1, the V gene TRBV7-9; TRBD1 matches at 7 bases. The CDR3 runs to 14 residues. The germline V gene encodes CDR1 SEHNR and CDR2 FQNEAQ (reference sequence). V gave up 5 bases and J gave up 6 bases; unmatched junction bases: 9. CDR3: CASSPPDRPAEAFF. The DNA of the CDR3 is TGTGCCAGCAGCCCACCGGACAGGCCAGCTGAAGCTTTCTTT.

The chain employs TRBV9 and TRBJ2-1, with D perhaps matching TRBD1 (6 bases). V was pared by 3 bases and J by 1 base, with 17 bases between. The CDR3 spans 17 residues. CDR1 is SGDLS, CDR2 YYNGEE, per germline. CDR3 protein: CASSEGVKGFSYNEQFF. The CDR3 bases are TGTGCCAGCAGCGAGGGGGTTAAGGGTTTTTCCTACAATGAGCAGTTCTTC. Using reference TRBV9 and TRBJ2-1 for the parts outside the CDR3, the full variable domain is DSGVTQTPKHLITATGQRVTLRCSPRSGDLSVYWYQQSLDQGLQFLIQYYNGEERAKGNILERFSAQQFPDLHSELNLSSLELGDSALYFCASSEGVKGFSYNEQFFGPGTRLTVL.

The chain employs TRBV5-1 and TRBJ2-2; the D gene is possibly TRBD2 (5 bases). The V end lost 2 bases, the J end lost 0 bases, and 11 bases lay between the germline ends. Germline lookup yields CDR1 SGHRS and CDR2 YFSETQ. The CDR3 has 16 amino acids. The CDR3 is CASSLGRRPNTGELFF. In DNA form, the CDR3 reads TGCGCCAGCAGCTTAGGGAGACGTCCGAACACCGGGGAGCTGTTTTTT.

The CDR3, as DNA: TGTGCCAGCAGCCTAACAGTGTACTCTGGAAACACCATATATTTT. This gives the protein CASSLTVYSGNTIYF. The genes are TRBV7-2 and TRBJ1-3; D gene uncertain. This CDR3 spans 15 amino acids. Germline V gene sequence: CDR1 SGHTA, CDR2 FQGNSA. V was shortened by 5 bases and J by 0 bases, with 11 bases between the two germline ends. Combining the CDR3 with reference TRBV7-2 and TRBJ1-3 gives the whole variable domain GAGVSQSPSNKVTEKGKDVELRCDPISGHTALYWYRQSLGQGLEFLIYFQGNSAPDKSGLPSDRFSAERTGGSVSTLTIQRTQQEDSAVYLCASSLTVYSGNTIYFGEGSWLTVV.

CDR3 coding DNA: TGCGCCAGCAGTGAAAATCCGGCGGGAGGGCTTAGGAATGAGCAGTTCTTC. Residues: CASSENPAGGLRNEQFF. The chain couples TRBV10-1 to TRBJ2-1, with 9 bases that match TRBD2. There are 17 residues in the CDR3. Germline-derived CDR1 and CDR2 are WNHNN and SYGVQD (reference sequence). Germline trimming cut 3 bases from V and 7 bases from J; bases unmatched to any gene: 13.